A selection of T cell receptor beta chains follows, all from one sample in a study of blood T cells in healthy people across ages. TCRdb re-called the 5' RACE reads through MiXCR, storing one row per CDR3 protein. The sample contains approximately 1,000,000 distinct CDR3 sequences, 40% to 55% of which appear only once. Sequenced sample: blood. Receptor source: a woman aged 55-69 years in good health. Both conserved end residues are part of each CDR3. Each record gives: D gene, clone size, V gene, J gene, CDR3 DNA, CDR3 protein. D genes are given only for firm matches. Only part of the rows carry a size: once, few, many, or a class if the clone is expanded.

TRBD1	-	TRBV7-8	TRBJ1-5	TGTGCCAGCAGCTTACGTCCGACAGGGCCGGGAGATAGCAATCAGCCCCAGCATTTT	CASSLRPTGPGDSNQPQHF
TRBD2	few	TRBV12-3/TRBV12-4	TRBJ2-5	TGTGCCAGCAGCCCTAGCGGTATGGGGACCCAGTACTTC	CASSPSGMGTQYF
-	-	TRBV3-1	TRBJ2-7	TGTGCCAGCACTCAGAGAGGGATTCACTACGAGCAGTACTTC	CASTQRGIHYEQYF
-	-	TRBV12-3/TRBV12-4	TRBJ2-5	TGTGCCAGCAGTTGGGGACTTCGGGAAGAGACCCAGTACTTC	CASSWGLREETQYF
TRBD1	-	TRBV15	TRBJ1-2	TGTGCCACCAGCAGAGATCGGGACAGGGACTATGGCTACACCTTC	CATSRDRDRDYGYTF
-	few	TRBV20-1	TRBJ2-3	TGCAGTGCTAGAGATGTTTGGCGCGACACAGATACGCAGTATTTT	CSARDVWRDTDTQYF
-	-	TRBV24-1	TRBJ2-3	TGTGCCACCAGTGAGGGCATGGACGATACGCAGTATTTT	CATSEGMDDTQYF
TRBD2	-	TRBV10-3	TRBJ2-1	TGTGCCATCAGTGAGACGATAGGACTAGCGGACTACAATGAGCAGTTCTTC	CAISETIGLADYNEQFF
-	-	TRBV19	TRBJ1-5	TGTGCCAGTAGTATAGGAGGAGTGACCAATCAGCCCCAGCATTTT	CASSIGGVTNQPQHF
-	-	TRBV29-1	TRBJ2-7	TGCAGCGTTGCAGACAGGAGCTCCTACGAGCAGTACTTC	CSVADRSSYEQYF
-	-	TRBV19	TRBJ1-1	TGTGCCAGTAGTAGCCGGGATGAAGCTTTCTTT	CASSSRDEAFF
-	few	TRBV2	TRBJ2-1	TGTGCCAGCAGTGGATTAGCGGTTAACAATGAGCAGTTCTTC	CASSGLAVNNEQFF
-	-	TRBV27	TRBJ1-3	TGTGCCAGCAATGTTGGAGGAGCCGGAAACACCATATATTTT	CASNVGGAGNTIYF
TRBD1	few	TRBV27	TRBJ1-1	TGTGCTATACGGGACAGCCTGAACACTGAAGCTTTCTTT	CAIRDSLNTEAFF
TRBD1	few	TRBV27	TRBJ2-7	TGTGCCAGCAGTCTGACTCGGGACAGGGTCTACGAGCAGTACTTC	CASSLTRDRVYEQYF
-	-	TRBV27	TRBJ1-2	TGTGCCAGCAGTTTAACTCGGGGCGGCCATGGCTACACCTTC	CASSLTRGGHGYTF
TRBD1	-	TRBV10-3	TRBJ1-2	TGTGCCATCACCAGAGAGTTGACAGGGAACTATGGCTACACCTTC	CAITRELTGNYGYTF
TRBD1	-	TRBV6-5	TRBJ1-1	TGTGCCAGCAGTTACCCCACAGGGGTTGGCACTGAAGCTTTCTTT	CASSYPTGVGTEAFF
TRBD1	many	TRBV7-2	TRBJ1-5	TGTGCCAGCAGCAAAGACAGGGATGGCAATCAGCCCCAGCATTTT	CASSKDRDGNQPQHF
-	-	TRBV2	TRBJ2-5	TGTGCCAGCACTCCATGGGGGGCGGGGGAGACCCAGTACTTC	CASTPWGAGETQYF
TRBD2	-	TRBV27	TRBJ2-4	TGTGCCAGCAGCAGGCTAGCGGGGAAAAACATTCAGTACTTC	CASSRLAGKNIQYF
-	-	TRBV6-6	TRBJ1-1	TGTGCCAGCAGTTACTCGAGGGAGTCGGGCGACACTGAAGCTTTCTTT	CASSYSRESGDTEAFF
-	-	TRBV12-3/TRBV12-4	TRBJ2-1	TGTGCCAGCAGGAGGGACTCGAGGGTAAATGAGCAGTTCTTC	CASRRDSRVNEQFF
-	few	TRBV30	TRBJ2-5	TGTGCCTGGAGTCGCAACGACCAAGAGACCCAGTACTTC	CAWSRNDQETQYF
-	-	TRBV30	TRBJ2-7	TGTGCCTGGAGTGTAGGGAACTCCTACGAGCAGTACTTC	CAWSVGNSYEQYF
TRBD2	once	TRBV5-1	TRBJ2-7	TGCGCCAGCAGCTTGACTAGCGTCGGTTCCAATGAGCAGTACTTC	CASSLTSVGSNEQYF
-	-	TRBV6-2/TRBV6-3	TRBJ2-7	TGTGCCAGCAGTGCCGTACCTCCGGGGCAGACCCTCTCCTACGAGCAGTACTTC	CASSAVPPGQTLSYEQYF
-	many	TRBV12-3/TRBV12-4	TRBJ2-6	TGTGCCAGCAGTTTACGGAGCTCTGGGGCCAACGTCCTGACTTTC	CASSLRSSGANVLTF
-	-	TRBV15	TRBJ1-4	TGTGCCACCAGCAGAGGTGACTTCGGAGGGACCAATGAAAAACTGTTTTTT	CATSRGDFGGTNEKLFF
-	-	TRBV9	TRBJ2-5	TGTGCCAGCAGCGTAGCTACGACGAGGGAAGAGACCCAGTACTTC	CASSVATTREETQYF
-	-	TRBV7-6	TRBJ2-2	TGTGCCAGCAGCTCAACGGAGGGGCAGGGGAACACCGGGGAGCTGTTTTTT	CASSSTEGQGNTGELFF
-	-	TRBV6-5	TRBJ1-1	TGTGCCAGCAGTTACAAGAGGAACACTGAAGCTTTCTTT	CASSYKRNTEAFF
-	few	TRBV5-5	TRBJ2-7	TGTGCCAGCAGCTGGCCCTTGGGCGAGCAGTACTTC	CASSWPLGEQYF
-	-	TRBV9	TRBJ1-5	TGTGCCAGCAGCCCCTCAGGGGCACGCAATCAGCCCCAGCATTTT	CASSPSGARNQPQHF
TRBD1	-	TRBV5-1	TRBJ2-3	TGCGCCAGCAGCTTGGCTCAGGGGGCGTTTGATACGCAGTATTTT	CASSLAQGAFDTQYF
-	-	TRBV9	TRBJ2-1	TGTGCCAGCAGCGGGCACAGTAGCTCCTACAATGAGCAGTTCTTC	CASSGHSSSYNEQFF
-	-	TRBV7-6	TRBJ2-1	TGTGCCAGCAGCCTCCTGGGGCATAACAATGAGCAGTTCTTC	CASSLLGHNNEQFF